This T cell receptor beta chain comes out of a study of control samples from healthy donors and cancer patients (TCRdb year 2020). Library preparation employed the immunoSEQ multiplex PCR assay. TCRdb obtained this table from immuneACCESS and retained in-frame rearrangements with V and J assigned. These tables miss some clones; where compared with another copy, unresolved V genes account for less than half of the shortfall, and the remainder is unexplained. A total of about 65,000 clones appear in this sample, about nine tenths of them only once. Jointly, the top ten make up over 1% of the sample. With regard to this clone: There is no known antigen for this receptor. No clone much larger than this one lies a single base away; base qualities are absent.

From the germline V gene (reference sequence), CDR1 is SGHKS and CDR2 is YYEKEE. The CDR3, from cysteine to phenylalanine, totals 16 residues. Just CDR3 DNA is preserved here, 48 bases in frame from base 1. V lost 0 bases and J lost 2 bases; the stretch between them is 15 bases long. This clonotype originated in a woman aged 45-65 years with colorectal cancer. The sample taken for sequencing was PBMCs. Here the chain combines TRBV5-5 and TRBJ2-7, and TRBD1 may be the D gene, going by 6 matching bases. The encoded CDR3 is CASSLAPGDITYEQYF. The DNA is TGTGCCAGCAGCTTGGCCCCAGGGGATATAACCTACGAGCAGTACTTC.